This is a list of T cell receptor beta chains from one sample in a study of blood T cell repertoires in COVID-19. TCRdb keeps only in-frame clones here, not all; method: immunoSEQ multiplex PCR. The table records approximately 150,000 clones, 87% of them present only once. Sequenced sample: peripheral blood. Receptor source: a human donor in a cohort sampled during active COVID-19. Both conserved end residues are part of each CDR3. The D gene is left open where the match is weak. A row's size may be missing; if present it is once, few, many or a size class.

j_gene | abundance | d_gene | v_gene | CDR3aa | CDR3nt
TRBJ2-5 | once | TRBD2 | TRBV20-1 | CSAGVPAGGLYQETQYF | TGCAGTGCTGGTGTACCAGCGGGGGGCCTATACCAAGAGACCCAGTACTTC
TRBJ2-1 | . | TRBD2 | TRBV18 | CASSQSAGGPNEQFF | TGTGCCAGCTCACAATCAGCGGGAGGGCCAAATGAGCAGTTCTTC
TRBJ2-7 | once | TRBD2 | TRBV19 | CASSPRVPSGTNYEQYF | TGTGCCAGTAGTCCCCGGGTTCCTAGCGGGACTAACTACGAGCAGTACTTC
TRBJ1-3 | . | . | TRBV9 | CASSVKSGVDTIYF | TGTGCCAGCAGCGTAAAGTCAGGCGTCGACACCATATATTTT
TRBJ1-2 | . | . | TRBV6-5 | CASSQRWAHYTF | TGTGCCAGCAGCCAACGATGGGCCCACTACACCTTC
TRBJ1-1 | . | TRBD1 | TRBV29-1 | CSAKGTGGSLAEAFF | TGCAGCGCCAAAGGGACAGGGGGATCCCTCGCTGAAGCTTTCTTT
TRBJ2-3 | . | TRBD2 | TRBV7-3 | CASSPSGGGTDTQYF | TGTGCCAGCAGCCCTAGCGGGGGGGGCACAGATACGCAGTATTTT
TRBJ2-7 | . | . | TRBV7-6 | CASSLETGVYEQYF | TGTGCCAGCAGCTTAGAGACAGGAGTCTACGAGCAGTACTTC
TRBJ2-7 | once | TRBD1 | TRBV28 | CASSSWTGSYEQYF | TGTGCCAGCAGTTCATGGACAGGGTCTTACGAGCAGTACTTC
TRBJ1-2 | . | TRBD1 | TRBV27 | CASSPKTGGNYGYTF | TGTGCCAGCAGTCCTAAGACAGGGGGGAACTATGGCTACACCTTC
TRBJ2-5 | . | TRBD2 | TRBV3-1/TRBV3-2 | CASSTRLAGGAYQETQYF | TGTGCCAGCAGCACCCGACTAGCGGGGGGGGCGTACCAAGAGACCCAGTACTTC
TRBJ1-5 | . | . | TRBV6-1 | CASSETDPAYSNQPQHF | TGTGCCAGCAGTGAGACAGACCCCGCATATAGCAATCAGCCCCAGCATTTT
TRBJ2-7 | . | TRBD2 | TRBV3-1/TRBV3-2 | CASSQDIQTSGYEQYF | TGTGCCAGCAGCCAAGATATTCAGACTAGCGGTTACGAGCAGTACTTC
TRBJ1-1 | . | . | TRBV27 | CASRSGRNTEAFF | TGTGCCAGCAGAAGCGGACGGAACACTGAAGCTTTCTTT
TRBJ2-1 | . | . | TRBV5-6 | CASSWGTQGFYNEQFF | TGTGCCAGCAGCTGGGGAACACAGGGTTTTTACAATGAGCAGTTCTTC
TRBJ1-2 | once | . | TRBV6-2/TRBV6-3 | CASTPMTGPYGYTF | TGTGCCAGCACCCCTATGACAGGACCCTATGGCTACACCTTC
TRBJ1-6 | . | . | TRBV3-1/TRBV3-2 | CASSQGLGSYSPLHF | TGTGCCAGCAGCCAAGGGTTAGGGAGTTATTCACCCCTCCACTTT